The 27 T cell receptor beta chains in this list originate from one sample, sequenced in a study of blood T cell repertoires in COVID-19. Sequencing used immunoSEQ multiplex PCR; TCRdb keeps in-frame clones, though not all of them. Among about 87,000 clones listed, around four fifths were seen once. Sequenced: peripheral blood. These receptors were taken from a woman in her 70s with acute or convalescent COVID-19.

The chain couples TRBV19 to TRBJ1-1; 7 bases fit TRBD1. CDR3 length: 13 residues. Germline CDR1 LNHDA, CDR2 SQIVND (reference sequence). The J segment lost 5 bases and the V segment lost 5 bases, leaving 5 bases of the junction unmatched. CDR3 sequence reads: CASSENRGTEAFF. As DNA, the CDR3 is TGTGCCAGTAGTGAGAACAGGGGTACTGAAGCTTTCTTT. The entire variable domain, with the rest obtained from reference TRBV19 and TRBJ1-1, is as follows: DGGITQSPKYLFRKEGQNVTLSCEQNLNHDAMYWYRQDPGQGLRLIYYSQIVNDFQKGDIAEGYSVSREKKESFPLTVTSAQKNPTAFYLCASSENRGTEAFFGQGTRLTVV.

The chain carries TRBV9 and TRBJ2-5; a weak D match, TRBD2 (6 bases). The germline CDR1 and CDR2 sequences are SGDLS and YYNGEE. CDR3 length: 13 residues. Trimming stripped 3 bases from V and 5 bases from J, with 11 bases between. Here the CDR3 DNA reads TGTGCCAGCAGCGCAGGTGCGGGGGAGACCCAGTACTTC. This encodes CASSAGAGETQYF.

The CDR3 DNA sequence: TGTGCCAGCAGTGAATGGACAGGGATCGAGCAGTACTTC. The encoded protein is CASSEWTGIEQYF. The chain links TRBV6-1 to TRBJ2-7; 8 bases map to TRBD1. This CDR3 region has 13 residues. From germline, CDR1 is MNHNS and CDR2 SASEGT. V was clipped by 2 bases and J by 6 bases; unmatched bases: 3.

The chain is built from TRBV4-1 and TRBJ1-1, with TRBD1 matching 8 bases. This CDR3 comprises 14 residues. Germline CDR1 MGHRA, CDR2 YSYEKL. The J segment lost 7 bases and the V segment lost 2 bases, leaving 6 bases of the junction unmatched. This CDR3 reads CASSQPRDRLEAFF. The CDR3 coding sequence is TGCGCCAGCAGCCAACCGCGGGACAGGCTTGAAGCTTTCTTT.

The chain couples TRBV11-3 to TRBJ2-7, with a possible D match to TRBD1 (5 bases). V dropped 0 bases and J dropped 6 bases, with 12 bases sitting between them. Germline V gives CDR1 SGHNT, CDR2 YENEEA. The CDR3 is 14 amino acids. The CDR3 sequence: CASSLDPQGAEQYF. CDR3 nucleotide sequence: TGTGCCAGCAGCTTAGACCCCCAGGGTGCCGAGCAGTACTTC.

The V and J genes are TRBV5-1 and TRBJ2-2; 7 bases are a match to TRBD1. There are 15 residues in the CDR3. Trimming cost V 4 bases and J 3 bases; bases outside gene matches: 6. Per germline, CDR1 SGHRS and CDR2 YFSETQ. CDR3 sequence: CASSLVGQHTGELFF. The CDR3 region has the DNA TGCGCCAGCAGCCTAGTGGGACAGCACACCGGGGAGCTGTTTTTT.

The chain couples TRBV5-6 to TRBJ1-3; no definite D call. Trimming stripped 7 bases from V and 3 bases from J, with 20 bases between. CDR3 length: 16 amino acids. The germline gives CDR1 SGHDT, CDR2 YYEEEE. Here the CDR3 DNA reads TGTGCCAGCGACGCCCGGGGAGCATTTATTGGAAACACCATATATTTT. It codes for CASDARGAFIGNTIYF.

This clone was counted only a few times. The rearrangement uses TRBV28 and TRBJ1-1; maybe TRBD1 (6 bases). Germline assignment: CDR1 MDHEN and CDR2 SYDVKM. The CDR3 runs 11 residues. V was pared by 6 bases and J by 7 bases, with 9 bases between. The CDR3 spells CASRNRVEAFF. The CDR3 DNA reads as TGTGCCAGCAGGAACAGGGTTGAAGCTTTCTTT.

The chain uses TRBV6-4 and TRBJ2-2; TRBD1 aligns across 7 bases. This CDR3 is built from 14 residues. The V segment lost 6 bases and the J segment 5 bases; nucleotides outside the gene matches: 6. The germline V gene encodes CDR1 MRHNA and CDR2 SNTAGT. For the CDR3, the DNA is TGTGCCAGCAGAGAGGGGGCGAGGACCGGGGAGCTGTTTTTT. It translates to CASREGARTGELFF.

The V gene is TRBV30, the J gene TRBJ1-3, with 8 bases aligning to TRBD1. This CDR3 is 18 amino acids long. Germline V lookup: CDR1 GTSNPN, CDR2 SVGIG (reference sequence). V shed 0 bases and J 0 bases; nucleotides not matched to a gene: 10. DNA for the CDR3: TGTGCCTGGAGTGTAAGGGGGCAGGGGGCCTTCTCTGGAAACACCATATATTTT. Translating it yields CAWSVRGQGAFSGNTIYF.

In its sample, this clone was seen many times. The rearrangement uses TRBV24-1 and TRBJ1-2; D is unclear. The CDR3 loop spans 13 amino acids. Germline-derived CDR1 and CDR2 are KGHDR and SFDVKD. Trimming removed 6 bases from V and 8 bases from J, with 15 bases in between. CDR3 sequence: CATSMNSFQGYTF. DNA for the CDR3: TGTGCCACCAGTATGAACTCCTTTCAAGGCTACACCTTC.

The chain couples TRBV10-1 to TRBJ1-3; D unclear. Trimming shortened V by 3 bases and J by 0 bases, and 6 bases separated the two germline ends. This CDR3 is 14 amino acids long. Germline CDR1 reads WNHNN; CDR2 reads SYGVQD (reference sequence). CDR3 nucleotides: TGCGCCAGCAGTGACGGGAGCTCTGGAAACACCATATATTTT. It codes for CASSDGSSGNTIYF.

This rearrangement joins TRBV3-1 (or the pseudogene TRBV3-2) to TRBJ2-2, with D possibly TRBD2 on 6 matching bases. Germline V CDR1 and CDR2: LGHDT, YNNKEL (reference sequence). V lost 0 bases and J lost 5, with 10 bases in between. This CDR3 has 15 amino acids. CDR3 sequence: CASSQDPGRTGELFF. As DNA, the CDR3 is TGTGCCAGCAGCCAAGATCCCGGGAGAACCGGGGAGCTGTTTTTT.

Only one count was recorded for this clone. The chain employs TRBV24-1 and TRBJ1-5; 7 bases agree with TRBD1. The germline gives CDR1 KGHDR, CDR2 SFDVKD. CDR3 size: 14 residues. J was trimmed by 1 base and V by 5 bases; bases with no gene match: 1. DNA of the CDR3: TGTGCCACCAGTGTGGGACAGAGCAATCAGCCCCAGCATTTT. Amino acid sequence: CATSVGQSNQPQHF.

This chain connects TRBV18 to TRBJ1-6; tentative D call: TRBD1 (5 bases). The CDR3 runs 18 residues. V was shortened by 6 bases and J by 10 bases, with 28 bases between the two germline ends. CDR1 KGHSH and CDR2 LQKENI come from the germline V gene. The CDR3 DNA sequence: TGTGCCAGCTCTGAGGAGGGGCCAAACACGCCTGGGGGATCACCCCTCCACTTT. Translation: CASSEEGPNTPGGSPLHF.

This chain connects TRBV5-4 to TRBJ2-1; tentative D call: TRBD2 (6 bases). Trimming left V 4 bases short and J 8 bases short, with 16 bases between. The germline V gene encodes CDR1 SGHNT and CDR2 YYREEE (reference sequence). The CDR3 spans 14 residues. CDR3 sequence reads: CASSLVGLSDEQFF. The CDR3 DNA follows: TGTGCCAGCAGCCTGGTGGGACTGTCGGATGAGCAGTTCTTC. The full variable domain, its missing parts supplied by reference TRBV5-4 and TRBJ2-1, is ETGVTQSPTHLIKTRGQQVTLRCSSQSGHNTVSWYQQALGQGPQFIFQYYREEENGRGNFPPRFSGLQFPNYSSELNVNALELDDSALYLCASSLVGLSDEQFFGPGTRLTVL.

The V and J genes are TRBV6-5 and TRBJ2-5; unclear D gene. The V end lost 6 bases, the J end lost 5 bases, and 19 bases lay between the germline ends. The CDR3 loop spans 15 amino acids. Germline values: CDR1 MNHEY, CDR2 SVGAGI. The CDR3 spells CASRESADSWETQYF. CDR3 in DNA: TGTGCCAGCAGAGAGTCGGCAGACTCGTGGGAGACCCAGTACTTC.

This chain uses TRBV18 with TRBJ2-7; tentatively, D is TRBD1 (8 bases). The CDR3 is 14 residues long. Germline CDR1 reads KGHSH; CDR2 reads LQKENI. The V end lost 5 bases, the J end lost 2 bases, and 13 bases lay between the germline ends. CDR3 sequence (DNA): TGTGCCAGCTCATCACAGGGGGGGACCTACGAGCAGTACTTC. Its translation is CASSSQGGTYEQYF.

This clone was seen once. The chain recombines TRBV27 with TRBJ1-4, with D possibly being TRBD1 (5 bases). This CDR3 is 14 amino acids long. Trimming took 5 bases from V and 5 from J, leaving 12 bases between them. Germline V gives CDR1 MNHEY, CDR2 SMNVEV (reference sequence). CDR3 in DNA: TGTGCCAGCAGTCCGGACACCCGAAATGAAAAACTGTTTTTT. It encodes CASSPDTRNEKLFF.

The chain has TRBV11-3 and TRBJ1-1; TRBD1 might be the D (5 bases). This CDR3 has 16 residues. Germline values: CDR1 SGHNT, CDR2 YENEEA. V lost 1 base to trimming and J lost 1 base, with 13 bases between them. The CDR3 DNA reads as TGTGCCAGCAGCTTAGTTCTAGGGCAGGGGAACACTGAAGCTTTCTTT. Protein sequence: CASSLVLGQGNTEAFF.

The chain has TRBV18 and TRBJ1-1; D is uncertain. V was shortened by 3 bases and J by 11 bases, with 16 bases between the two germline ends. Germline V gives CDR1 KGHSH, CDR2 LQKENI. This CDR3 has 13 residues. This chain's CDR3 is CASSPNEEWAAFF. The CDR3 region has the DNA TGTGCCAGCTCACCCAATGAAGAGTGGGCGGCTTTCTTT.

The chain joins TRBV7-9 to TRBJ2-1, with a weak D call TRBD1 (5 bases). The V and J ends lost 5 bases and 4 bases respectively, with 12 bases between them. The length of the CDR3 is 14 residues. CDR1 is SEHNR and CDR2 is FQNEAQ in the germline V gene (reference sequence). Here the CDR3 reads CASSPPRQYNEQFF. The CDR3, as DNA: TGTGCCAGCAGCCCACCCCGACAGTACAATGAGCAGTTCTTC.

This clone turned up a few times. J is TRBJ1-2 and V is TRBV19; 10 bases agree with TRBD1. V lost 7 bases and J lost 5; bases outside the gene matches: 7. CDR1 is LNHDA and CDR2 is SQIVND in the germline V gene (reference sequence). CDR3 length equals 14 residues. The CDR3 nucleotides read TGTGCCAGTACCGTGGGACAGGGGAAATATGGCTACACCTTC. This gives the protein CASTVGQGKYGYTF.

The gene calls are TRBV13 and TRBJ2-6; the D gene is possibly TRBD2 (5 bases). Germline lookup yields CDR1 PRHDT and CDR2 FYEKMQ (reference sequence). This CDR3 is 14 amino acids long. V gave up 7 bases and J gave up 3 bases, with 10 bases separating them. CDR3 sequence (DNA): TGTGCCAGCACCGACGGAGGTGGGGCCAACGTCCTGACTTTC. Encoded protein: CASTDGGGANVLTF.

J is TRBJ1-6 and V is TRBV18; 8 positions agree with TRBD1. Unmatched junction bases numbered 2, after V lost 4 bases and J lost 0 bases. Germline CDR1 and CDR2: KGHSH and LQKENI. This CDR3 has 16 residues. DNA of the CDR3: TGTGCCAGCTCACAAGGGACAGGCTCCTATAATTCACCCCTCCACTTT. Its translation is CASSQGTGSYNSPLHF.

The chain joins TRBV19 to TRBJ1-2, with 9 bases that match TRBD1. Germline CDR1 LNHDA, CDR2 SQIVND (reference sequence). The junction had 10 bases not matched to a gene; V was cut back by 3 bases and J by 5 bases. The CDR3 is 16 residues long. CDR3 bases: TGTGCCAGTAGTATGTTTCAGGGGACAGGGATTTATGGCTACACCTTC. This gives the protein CASSMFQGTGIYGYTF. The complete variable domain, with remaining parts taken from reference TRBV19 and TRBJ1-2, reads DGGITQSPKYLFRKEGQNVTLSCEQNLNHDAMYWYRQDPGQGLRLIYYSQIVNDFQKGDIAEGYSVSREKKESFPLTVTSAQKNPTAFYLCASSMFQGTGIYGYTFGSGTRLTVV.

The CDR3 reads CASSRTWGQGNSPLHF. The DNA for the CDR3 is TGTGCCAGCAGCCGAACTTGGGGACAGGGTAATTCACCCCTCCACTTT. This chain joins TRBV11-2 and TRBJ1-6; 9 nucleotides agree with TRBD1. Germline assignment: CDR1 SGHAT and CDR2 FQNNGV. The CDR3 is made up of 16 amino acids. With V trimmed by 5 bases and J by 6 bases, 8 bases remained unmatched.